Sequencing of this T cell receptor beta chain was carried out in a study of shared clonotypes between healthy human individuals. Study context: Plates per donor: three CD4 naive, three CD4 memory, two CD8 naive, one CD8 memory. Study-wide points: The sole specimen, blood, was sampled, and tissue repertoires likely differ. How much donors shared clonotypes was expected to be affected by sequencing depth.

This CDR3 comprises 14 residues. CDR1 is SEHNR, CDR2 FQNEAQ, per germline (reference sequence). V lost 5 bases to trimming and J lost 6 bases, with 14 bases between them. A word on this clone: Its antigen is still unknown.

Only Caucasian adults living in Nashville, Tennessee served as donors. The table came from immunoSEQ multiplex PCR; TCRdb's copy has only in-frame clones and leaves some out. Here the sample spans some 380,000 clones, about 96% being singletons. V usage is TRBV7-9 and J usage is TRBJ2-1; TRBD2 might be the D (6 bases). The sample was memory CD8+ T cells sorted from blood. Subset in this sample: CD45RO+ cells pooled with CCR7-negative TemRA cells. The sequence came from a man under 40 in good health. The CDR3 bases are TGTGCCAGCAGCCATTCTAGCGACGGCAATGAGCAGTTCTTC. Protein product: CASSHSSDGNEQFF.